The sequence of this T cell receptor (beta chain) was determined in a study of T cell repertoires in cytomegalovirus infection. The wider study: CMV epitopes used comprised recently identified HLA-C-restricted ones and well-studied HLA-B-restricted ones. Public TCR beta signatures indicated both CMV infection and matching HLA type. Study-level findings and limits: CMV-specific TCR beta clonotypes restricted by HLA-C dominated the ex vivo response. Cumulative frequency (of public TCR beta family members) identified carriers of CMV plus the relevant HLA.

A few counts support this clonotype. Its antigen is undetermined. TCRdb reprocessed the reads with MiXCR, giving one entry per CDR3 protein. The repertoire consists of 450,000 to 650,000 distinct CDR3 sequences, with 35% to 50% occurring once and the leading ten covering around 46%. Between the trimmed V and J ends, which lost 5 bases and 3 bases, there was a span of 12 bases. The CDR3 contains 14 residues. Per the germline V gene, CDR1 is SGHVS and CDR2 is FNYEAQ. This sequence originates from a human donor in good health (CMV status not recorded). Some clones in this sample may be carry-over from other donors' samples. The source material was cultured PBMCs, sampled from culture after CMV antigen stimulation. The chain combines TRBV7-6 with TRBJ2-3; D might be TRBD1 or TRBD2, each matching 5 bases. The CDR3 bases are TGTGCCAGCAGCGAGGCAGGGAGTACAGATACGCAGTATTTT. Residues: CASSEAGSTDTQYF.